There are a few counts of the clone carrying this T cell receptor beta chain. These data come from a study of blood T cell repertoires in COVID-19. In the study overall: Material from acute and convalescent COVID-19 was sourced from the United States, Italy and Spain. Nucleic acid was either cDNA or gDNA, and it came from T cells, B-cell-depleted T cells, or PBMCs.

The CDR3 runs 14 residues. V was pared by 3 bases and J by 3 bases, with 8 bases between. Germline V gene lookup returns CDR1 LGHNA and CDR2 YNFKEQ. In the original processing: Nucleated cell number was recorded as an estimate derived from reference gene primer amplification. The table came from immunoSEQ multiplex PCR; TCRdb's copy has only in-frame clones and leaves some out. For V, J and clone size, that table is used; D and trimming come from the DNA. The data show under 150,000 clones, around 80% seen once. The TCR originated in a man between 60 and 75 years old with acute or convalescent COVID-19. Sequencing was done on a sample of peripheral blood. This chain uses TRBV4-2 with TRBJ2-2; D unresolved. CDR3 DNA: TGTGCCAGCAGCCACCCCCTAGACACCGGGGAGCTGTTTTTT. Amino acids: CASSHPLDTGELFF.